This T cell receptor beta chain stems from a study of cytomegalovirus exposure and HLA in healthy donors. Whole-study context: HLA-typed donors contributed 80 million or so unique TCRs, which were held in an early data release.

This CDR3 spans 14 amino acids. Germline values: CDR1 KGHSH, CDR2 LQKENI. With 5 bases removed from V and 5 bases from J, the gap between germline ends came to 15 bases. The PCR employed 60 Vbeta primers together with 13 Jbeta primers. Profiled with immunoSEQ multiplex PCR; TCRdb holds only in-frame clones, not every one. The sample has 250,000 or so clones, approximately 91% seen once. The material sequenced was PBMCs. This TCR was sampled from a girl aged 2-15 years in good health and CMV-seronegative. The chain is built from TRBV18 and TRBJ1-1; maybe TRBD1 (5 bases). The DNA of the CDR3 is TGTGCCAGCTCATTCTCCGGGGCGGGGACTGAAGCTTTCTTT. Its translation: CASSFSGAGTEAFF.